Listed here are 5 T cell receptor beta chains from one sample, sequenced in a study of Ad26.COV2.S vaccination and SARS-CoV-2 variants. Treatment in this sample: 19 received Ad26.COV2.S at low or high dose, single or two shots; about 5 received placebo; per-sample allocation not given. Specimens were obtained on day 63 following the first vaccine or placebo injection. The assay was immunoSEQ multiplex PCR, and TCRdb's table has in-frame clones only and misses some. The sample holds roughly 420,000 clones, roughly 89% seen once. The sample was peripheral blood, taken in a trial of Ad26.COV2.S vaccine versus placebo. The receptors here all came from a person between 18 and 60 years old who received the Ad26.COV2.S COVID-19 vaccine or a placebo.

In its sample, this clone was seen a few times. The rearrangement links TRBV15 to TRBJ1-5, with D unclear. The CDR3 covers 14 residues. Germline V gene lookup returns CDR1 LNHNV and CDR2 YYDKDF (reference sequence). V was shortened by 4 bases and J by 4 bases, with 11 bases between the two germline ends. CDR3 residues: CATSTQNQNQPQHF. CDR3 bases: TGTGCCACCAGCACCCAAAATCAAAATCAGCCCCAGCATTTT.

The gene calls are TRBV7-2 and TRBJ2-2; TRBD2 matches at 9 bases. The CDR3 length is 17 residues. Germline assignment: CDR1 SGHTA and CDR2 FQGNSA. The ends lost 5 bases at V and 2 bases at J; junction bases unmatched: 9. For the CDR3, the DNA is TGTGCCAGCAGCCCCGTGGCGACTAGCGGAAACACCGGGGAGCTGTTTTTT. Translated: CASSPVATSGNTGELFF.

This sequence joins TRBV5-1 and TRBJ2-1; 13 nucleotides line up with TRBD2. This CDR3 comprises 15 residues. Germline trimming cut 3 bases from V and 4 bases from J; bases unmatched to any gene: 1. Germline V CDR1 and CDR2: SGHRS, YFSETQ. CDR3 bases: TGCGCCAGCAGCTCGACTAGCGGGAGGTACAATGAGCAGTTCTTC. This encodes CASSSTSGRYNEQFF. Full variable domain (outside the CDR3, taken from reference TRBV5-1 and TRBJ2-1): KAGVTQTPRYLIKTRGQQVTLSCSPISGHRSVSWYQQTPGQGLQFLFEYFSETQRNKGNFPGRFSGRQFSNSRSEMNVSTLELGDSALYLCASSSTSGRYNEQFFGPGTRLTVL.

V and J are TRBV6-2 or TRBV6-3 and TRBJ2-1; 9 positions agree with TRBD2. CDR3 length: 18 residues. Per germline, CDR1 MNHEY and CDR2 SVGEGT. The V segment lost 2 bases and the J segment 0 bases; nucleotides outside the gene matches: 8. CDR3 sequence: CASSYDLAGSSSYNEQFF. The DNA of the CDR3 is TGTGCCAGCAGTTACGATCTAGCGGGGTCCAGCTCCTACAATGAGCAGTTCTTC.

Comments on this clone: Other nucleotide sequences from this sample produce the same CDR3. The chain combines TRBV27 with TRBJ1-6; D may be TRBD1 (5 bases). Trimming shortened V by 2 bases and J by 10 bases, and 9 bases separated the two germline ends. This CDR3 has 13 amino acids. CDR1 is MNHEY and CDR2 is SMNVEV in the germline V gene (reference sequence). The CDR3 loop reads CASSLQGDSPLHF. The CDR3, as DNA: TGTGCCAGCAGTTTACAGGGTGACTCACCCCTCCACTTT.